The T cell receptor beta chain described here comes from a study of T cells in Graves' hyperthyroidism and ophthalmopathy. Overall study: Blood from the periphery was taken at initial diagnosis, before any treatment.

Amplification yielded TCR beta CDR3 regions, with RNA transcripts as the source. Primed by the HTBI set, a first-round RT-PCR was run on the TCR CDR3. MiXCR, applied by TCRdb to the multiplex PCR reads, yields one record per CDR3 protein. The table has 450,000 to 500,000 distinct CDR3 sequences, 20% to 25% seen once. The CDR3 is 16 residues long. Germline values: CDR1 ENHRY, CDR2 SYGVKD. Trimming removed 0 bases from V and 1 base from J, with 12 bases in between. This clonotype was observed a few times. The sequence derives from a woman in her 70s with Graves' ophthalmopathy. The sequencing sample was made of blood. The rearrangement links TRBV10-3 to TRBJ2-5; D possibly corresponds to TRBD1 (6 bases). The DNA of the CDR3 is TGTGCCATCAGTGAGTCTGGGGGACAAGCCCAAGAGACCCAGTACTTC. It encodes CAISESGGQAQETQYF.